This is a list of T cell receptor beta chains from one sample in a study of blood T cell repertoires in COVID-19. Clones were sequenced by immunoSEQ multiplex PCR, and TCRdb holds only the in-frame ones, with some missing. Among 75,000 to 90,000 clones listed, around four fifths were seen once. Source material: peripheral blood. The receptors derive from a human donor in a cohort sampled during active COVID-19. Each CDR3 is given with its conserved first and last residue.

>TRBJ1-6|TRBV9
CASSVGPTGPNSPLHF
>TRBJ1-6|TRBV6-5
CAGQDGQGESPLHF
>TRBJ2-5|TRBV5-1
CASSSGAETQYF
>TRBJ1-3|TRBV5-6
CASRREAGNTIYF
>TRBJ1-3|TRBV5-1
CASSFLGSGGNTIYF
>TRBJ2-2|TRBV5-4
CASSSQTGEEVTGELFF
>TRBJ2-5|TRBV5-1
CASSLEGTRQETQYF
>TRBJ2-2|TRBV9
CASSVRVTGAGNTGELFF
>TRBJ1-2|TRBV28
CASRLENYGYTF
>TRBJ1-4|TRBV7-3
CASSRTGGRNEKLFF
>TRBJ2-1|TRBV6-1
CASSDPYEAGGPTNEQFF
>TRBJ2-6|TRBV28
CARRAGGTAGANVLTF
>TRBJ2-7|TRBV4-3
CASSQDNAPGGEQYF
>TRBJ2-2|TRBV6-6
CASKSSGHFTGELFF
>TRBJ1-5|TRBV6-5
CASSSTLGQPQHF
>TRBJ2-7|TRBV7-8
CASSLWGASGYEQYF
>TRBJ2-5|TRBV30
CAWSRPGGQETQYF
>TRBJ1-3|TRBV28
CASSVTGGSGNTIYF
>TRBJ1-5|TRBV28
CASRTGGFQPQHF
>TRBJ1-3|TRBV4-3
CASSQKTGGGNTIYF
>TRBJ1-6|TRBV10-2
CASRAGRSPLHF
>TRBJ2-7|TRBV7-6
CASSATGTGSYEQYF
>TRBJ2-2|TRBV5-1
CASSLPSTNTGELFF
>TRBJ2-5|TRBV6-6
CASSYSTAGTQYF
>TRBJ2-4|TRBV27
CASSFNAQGIQYF
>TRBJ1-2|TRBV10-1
CASREPSGVGYTF
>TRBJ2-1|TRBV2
CASSAPRGTSGVASYNEQFF
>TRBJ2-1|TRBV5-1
CASSIDRVSYNEQFF
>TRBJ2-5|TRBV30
CAWSLPAGGETQYF
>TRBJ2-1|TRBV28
CASSTTSGGAYNEQFF
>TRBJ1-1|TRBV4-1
CASSQEGHVNTEAFF
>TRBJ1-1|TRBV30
CAWSRQGAEAFF
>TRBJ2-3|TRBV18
CASSPFPSGGATDTQYF
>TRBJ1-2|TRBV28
CASSLSFRTVDGYTF
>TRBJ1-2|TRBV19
CASSTRARGYTF
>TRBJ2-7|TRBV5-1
CASSFPLAGGTYSYEQYF
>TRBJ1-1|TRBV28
CASSIRTGSTEAFF
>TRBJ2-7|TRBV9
CASSLSGTLGREQYF
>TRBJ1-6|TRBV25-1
CASSAQGDGNSPLHF
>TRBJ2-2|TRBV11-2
CASSRTTLAGLVTGELFF
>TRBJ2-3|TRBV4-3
CASSQEFPPGGPSTDTQYF
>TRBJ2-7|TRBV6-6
CASSASAYEQYF
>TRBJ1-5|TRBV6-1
CASSEERNQPQHF
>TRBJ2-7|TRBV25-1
CASGCSGRPSSYEQYF
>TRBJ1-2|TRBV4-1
CASSRGQGQAGYTF
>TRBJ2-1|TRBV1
CTSSPRTSGGNQYNEQFF
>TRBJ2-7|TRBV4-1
CASSQGTANPYEQYF
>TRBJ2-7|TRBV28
CASSSLGLEQYF
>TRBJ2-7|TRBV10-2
CASSESRDNYEQYF
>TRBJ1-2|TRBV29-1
CSVEEQGHYGYTF
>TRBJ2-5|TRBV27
CASRSLAGGQETQYF
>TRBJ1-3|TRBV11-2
CASSRSSSGNTIYF
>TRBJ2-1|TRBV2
CASSEARGGAYNEQFF
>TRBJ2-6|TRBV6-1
CASSERSEGAGANVLTF
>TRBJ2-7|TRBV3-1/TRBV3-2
CASSPGPSYEQYF